This TCR beta chain was observed in a study of identical twins. General observations from the study: Whereas memory repertoires showed no such difference, abundant cord blood beta clonotypes carried fewer insertions. Twins showed weaker excess sharing in their beta out-of-frame sequences.

V was pared by 4 bases and J by 0 bases, with 11 bases of the junction left unmatched. The CDR3 runs to 20 residues. Germline V gene sequence: CDR1 MDHEN, CDR2 SYDVKM. Each cDNA held unique molecular identifiers, and template switching gave it a universal primer site. TCRdb analysed the 5' RACE reads with MiXCR anew, one entry per CDR3 protein. Here the sample spans under 900,000 distinct CDR3 sequences, approximately 13% being singletons. For this clonotype: Its specificity is not known.

Only healthy Caucasians were enrolled as donors. These same records also appear under a second study, on yellow fever vaccine responses in identical twins.

Material: PBMCs. This TCR derives from a young woman in good health. This rearrangement joins TRBV28 to TRBJ2-6; 11 bases agree with TRBD1. CDR3 coding DNA: TGTGCCAGCAGTTATTGGACCGGGACAGGGGGTGACTCTGGGGCCAACGTCCTGACTTTC. Encoded protein: CASSYWTGTGGDSGANVLTF.